The clone carrying this T cell receptor (beta chain) appeared a single time. As yet, its antigen is unknown. This record comes from a study of cytomegalovirus exposure and HLA in healthy donors. Findings and limits, study-wide: In a later analysis, TCR beta V- and J-gene trimming was associated with a missense DCLRE1C variant. Analyzed later, association rates of TCRs varied across HLA loci, with DRB1 most and HLA-C fewest. The classifier reportedly diagnosed cytomegalovirus status with high specificity and sensitivity. An analysis that was carried out later associated about 17,000 TCR beta sequences with HLA alleles at 0.05 false discovery rate.

Looked up from germline, CDR1 is LGHNA and CDR2 is YNFKEQ. The CDR3 is made up of 15 amino acids. Trimming stripped 6 bases from V and 0 bases from J, with 12 bases between. The PCR used 60 Vbeta and 13 Jbeta primers. The assay was immunoSEQ multiplex PCR, and TCRdb's table has in-frame clones only and misses some. In the table there are under 200,000 clones, about 80% of which are singletons. This chain links TRBV4-2 with TRBJ2-1; D is perhaps TRBD2 (5 bases). Material for sequencing was PBMCs. This TCR derives from a woman aged 45 to 65 in good health and CMV-seropositive. The CDR3 here is CASRDFYTSYNEQFF. The CDR3 DNA follows: TGTGCCAGCAGGGACTTCTATACCTCCTACAATGAGCAGTTCTTC.